These 3 T cell receptor beta chains came from one sample sequenced in a study of CD8+CD57+ T cells in acquired aplastic anemia. The template used for profiling TCR beta VDJ and CDR3 was genomic DNA. Each CDR3 protein is one row after TCRdb ran MiXCR on the reads. This table has 95,000 to 120,000 distinct CDR3 sequences, roughly 50% appearing once. The sequencing sample was made of sorted CD4+, CD8+, or CD8+CD57+ T cells (not recorded which) from PBMCs. Source of these receptors: a human donor in good health, serving as a control.

This clonotype appeared a single time. This chain uses TRBV7-6 with TRBJ1-5, with TRBD1 matching over 8 bases. Germline CDR1 is SGHVS and CDR2 is FNYEAQ. V lost 5 bases to trimming and J lost 6 bases; unmatched junction nucleotides: 9. The CDR3 covers 15 residues. In DNA form, the CDR3 reads TGTGCCAGCAGCATGGACAGGGTGGGAGGTCAGCCCCAGCATTTT. Encoded protein: CASSMDRVGGQPQHF. The entire variable domain, with the rest obtained from reference TRBV7-6 and TRBJ1-5, is as follows: GAGVSQSPRYKVTKRGQDVALRCDPISGHVSLYWYRQALGQGPEFLTYFNYEAQQDKSGLPNDRFSAERPEGSISTLTIQRTEQRDSAMYRCASSMDRVGGQPQHFGDGTRLSIL.

This clonotype was observed many times. CDR3 in DNA: TGTGCCACCAGCAGATCGGCGGGGTTTCAGGGCTACACCTTC. It yields the protein CATSRSAGFQGYTF. V is TRBV15 and J is TRBJ1-2; D is ambiguous. The V end was cut by 2 bases, the J end by 8 bases, with 15 bases between. From germline, CDR1 is LNHNV and CDR2 YYDKDF (reference sequence). The CDR3 is made up of 14 amino acids.

This chain links TRBV24-1 with TRBJ2-1; D is uncertain. The CDR3 contains 15 residues. Germline CDR1 is KGHDR and CDR2 is SFDVKD. V gave up 5 bases and J gave up 6 bases, with 16 bases separating them. The CDR3 nucleotides read TGTGCCACCAGTGCCTCTGCAGAGCTCGGCAATGAGCAGTTCTTC. Its translation: CATSASAELGNEQFF.